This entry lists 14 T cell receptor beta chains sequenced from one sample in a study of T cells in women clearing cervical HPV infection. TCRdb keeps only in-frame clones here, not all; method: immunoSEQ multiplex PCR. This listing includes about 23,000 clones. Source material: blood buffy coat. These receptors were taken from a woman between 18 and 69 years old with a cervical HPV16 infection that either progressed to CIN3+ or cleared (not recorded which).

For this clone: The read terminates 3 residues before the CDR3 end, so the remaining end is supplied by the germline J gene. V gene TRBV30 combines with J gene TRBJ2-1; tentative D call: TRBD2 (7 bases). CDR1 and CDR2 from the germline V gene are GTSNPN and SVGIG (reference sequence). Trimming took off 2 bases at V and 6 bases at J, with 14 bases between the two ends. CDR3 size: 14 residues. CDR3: CAWSRGAQGNEQFF. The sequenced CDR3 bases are TGTGCCTGGAGTCGGGGGGCGCAGGGCAATGAG.

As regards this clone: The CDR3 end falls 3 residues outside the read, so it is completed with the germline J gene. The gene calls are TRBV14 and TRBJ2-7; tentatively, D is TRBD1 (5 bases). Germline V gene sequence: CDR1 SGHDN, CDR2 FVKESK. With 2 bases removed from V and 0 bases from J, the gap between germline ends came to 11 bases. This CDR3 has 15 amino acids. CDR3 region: CASSQFDSNSYEQYF. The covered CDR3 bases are TGTGCCAGCAGCCAATTCGACAGCAACTCCTACGAG.

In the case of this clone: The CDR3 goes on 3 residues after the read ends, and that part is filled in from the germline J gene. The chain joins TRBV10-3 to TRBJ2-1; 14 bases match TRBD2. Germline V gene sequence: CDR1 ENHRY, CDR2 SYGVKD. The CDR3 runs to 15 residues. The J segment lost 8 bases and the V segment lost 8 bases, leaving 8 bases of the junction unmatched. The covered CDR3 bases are TGTGCCATCCGCCCGACTAGCGGGAGGGTGCATGAG. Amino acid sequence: CAIRPTSGRVHE. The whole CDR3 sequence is CAIRPTSGRVHEQFF.

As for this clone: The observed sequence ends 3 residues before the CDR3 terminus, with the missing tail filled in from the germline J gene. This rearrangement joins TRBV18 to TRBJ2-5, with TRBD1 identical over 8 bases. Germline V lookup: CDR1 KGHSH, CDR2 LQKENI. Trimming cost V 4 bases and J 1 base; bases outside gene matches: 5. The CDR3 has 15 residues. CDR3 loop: CASSLGTGGQETQYF. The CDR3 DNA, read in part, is TGTGCCAGCTCACTAGGCACAGGGGGCCAAGAGACC.

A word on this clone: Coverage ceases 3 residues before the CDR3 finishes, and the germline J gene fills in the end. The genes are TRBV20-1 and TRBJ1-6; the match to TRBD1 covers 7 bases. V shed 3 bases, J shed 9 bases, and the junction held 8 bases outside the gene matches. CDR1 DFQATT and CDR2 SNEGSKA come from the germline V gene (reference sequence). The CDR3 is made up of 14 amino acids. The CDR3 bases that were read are TGCAGTGCTAGCAGACAGGGAAAGTTTTCACCC. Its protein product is CSASRQGKFSP. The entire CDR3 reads CSASRQGKFSPLHF.

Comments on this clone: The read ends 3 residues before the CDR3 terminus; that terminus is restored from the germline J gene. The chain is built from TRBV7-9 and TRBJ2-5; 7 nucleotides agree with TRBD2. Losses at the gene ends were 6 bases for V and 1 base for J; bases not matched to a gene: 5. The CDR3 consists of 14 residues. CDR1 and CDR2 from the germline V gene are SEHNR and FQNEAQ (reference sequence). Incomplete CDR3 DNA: TGTGCCAGCAGTCCCGGGGGGTTCCAAGAGACC. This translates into CASSPGGFQET. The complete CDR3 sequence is CASSPGGFQETQYF.

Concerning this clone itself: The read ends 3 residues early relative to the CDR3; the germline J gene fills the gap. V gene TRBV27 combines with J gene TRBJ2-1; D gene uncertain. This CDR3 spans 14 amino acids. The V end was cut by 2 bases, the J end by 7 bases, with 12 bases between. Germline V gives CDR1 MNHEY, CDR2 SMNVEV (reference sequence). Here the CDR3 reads CASSLVSGGNEQFF. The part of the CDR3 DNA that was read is TGTGCCAGCAGTTTAGTTTCGGGTGGGAATGAG.

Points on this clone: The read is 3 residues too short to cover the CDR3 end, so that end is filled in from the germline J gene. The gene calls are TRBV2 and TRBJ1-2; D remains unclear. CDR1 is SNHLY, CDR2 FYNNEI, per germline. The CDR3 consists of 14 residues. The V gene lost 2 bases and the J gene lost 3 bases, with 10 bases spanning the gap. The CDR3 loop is CASSEISGDYGYTF. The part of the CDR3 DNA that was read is TGTGCCAGCAGTGAAATCTCAGGTGACTATGGC.

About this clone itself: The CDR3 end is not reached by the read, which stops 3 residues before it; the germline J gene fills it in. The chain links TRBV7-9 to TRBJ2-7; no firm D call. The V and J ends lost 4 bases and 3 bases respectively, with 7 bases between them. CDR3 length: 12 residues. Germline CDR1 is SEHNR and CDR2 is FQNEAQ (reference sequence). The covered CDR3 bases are TGTGCCAGCAGCTCAGCACTCTACGAG. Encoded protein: CASSSALYE. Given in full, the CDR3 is CASSSALYEQYF.

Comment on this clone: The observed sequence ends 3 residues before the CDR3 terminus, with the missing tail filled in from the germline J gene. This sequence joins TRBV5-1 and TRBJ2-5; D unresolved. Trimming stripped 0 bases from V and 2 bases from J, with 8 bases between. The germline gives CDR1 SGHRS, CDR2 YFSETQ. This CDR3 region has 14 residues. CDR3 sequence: CASSLAPTQETQYF. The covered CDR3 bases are TGCGCCAGCAGCTTGGCACCTACTCAAGAGACC.

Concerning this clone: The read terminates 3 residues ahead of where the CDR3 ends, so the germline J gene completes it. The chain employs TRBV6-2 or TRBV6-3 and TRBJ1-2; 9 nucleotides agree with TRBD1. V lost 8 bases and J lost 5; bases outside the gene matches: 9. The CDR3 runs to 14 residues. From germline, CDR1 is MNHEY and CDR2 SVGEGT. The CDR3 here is CASETGGKHYGYTF. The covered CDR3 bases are TGTGCCAGCGAAACAGGGGGCAAACATTATGGC.

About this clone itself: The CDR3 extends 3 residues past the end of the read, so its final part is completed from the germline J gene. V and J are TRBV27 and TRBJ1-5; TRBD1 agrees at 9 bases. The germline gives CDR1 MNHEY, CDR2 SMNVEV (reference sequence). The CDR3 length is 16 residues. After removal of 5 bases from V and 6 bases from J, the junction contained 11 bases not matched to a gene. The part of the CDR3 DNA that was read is TGTGCCAGCAGTCCACGGACAGGGGATTCATTTCAGCCC. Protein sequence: CASSPRTGDSFQP. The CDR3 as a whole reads CASSPRTGDSFQPQHF.

The sequenced part of the CDR3 DNA is TGTGCCTGGACAGGGGGCTCCTACAATGAC. Its translation: CAWTGGSYND. The CDR3, in full, reads CAWTGGSYNDYTF. This chain connects TRBV30 to TRBJ1-2, with 8 bases lining up with TRBD1. The CDR3 is cut off 3 residues early in the read; its end comes from the germline J gene. There are 13 residues in the CDR3. Germline V lookup: CDR1 GTSNPN, CDR2 SVGIG (reference sequence). Drawing the rest from reference TRBV30 and TRBJ1-2, the complete variable domain is SQTIHQWPATLVQPVGSPLSLECTVEGTSNPNLYWYRQAAGRGLQLLFYSVGIGQISSEVPQNLSASRPQDRQFILSSKKLLLSDSGFYLCAWTGGSYNDYTFGSGTRLTVV.

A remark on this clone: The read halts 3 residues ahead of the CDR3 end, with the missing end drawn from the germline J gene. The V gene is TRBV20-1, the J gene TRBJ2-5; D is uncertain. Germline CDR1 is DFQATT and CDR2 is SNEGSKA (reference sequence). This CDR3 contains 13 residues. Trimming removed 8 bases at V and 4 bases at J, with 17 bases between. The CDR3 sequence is CSSMYPPVETQYF. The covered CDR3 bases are TGCAGTTCTATGTACCCACCAGTAGAGACC.